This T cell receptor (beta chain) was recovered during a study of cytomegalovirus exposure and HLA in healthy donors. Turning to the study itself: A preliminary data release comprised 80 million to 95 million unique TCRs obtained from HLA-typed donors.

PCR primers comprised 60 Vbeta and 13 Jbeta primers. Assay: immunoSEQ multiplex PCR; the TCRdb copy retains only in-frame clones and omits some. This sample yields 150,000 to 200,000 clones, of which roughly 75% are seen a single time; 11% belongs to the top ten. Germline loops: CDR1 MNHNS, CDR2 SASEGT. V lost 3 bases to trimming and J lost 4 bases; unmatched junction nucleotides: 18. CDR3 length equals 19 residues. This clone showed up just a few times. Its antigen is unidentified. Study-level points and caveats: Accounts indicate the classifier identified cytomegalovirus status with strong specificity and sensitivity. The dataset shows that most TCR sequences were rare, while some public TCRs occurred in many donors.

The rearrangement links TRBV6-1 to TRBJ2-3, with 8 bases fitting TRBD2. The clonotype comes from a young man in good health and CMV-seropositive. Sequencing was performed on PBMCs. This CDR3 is CASSELEFPGLVFSDTQYF. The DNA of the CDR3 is TGTGCCAGCAGTGAGCTTGAATTTCCGGGACTAGTTTTCTCAGATACGCAGTATTTT.